The table lists the clone carrying this T cell receptor (beta chain) with a count of one. No antigen is known for it. The data stem from a study of blood T cells in healthy people across ages. Findings and limits, study-wide: More naive CD4+ cells and higher diversity were found in long-lived than in aged donors.

The CDR3 is 16 amino acids. V was shortened by 5 bases and J by 5 bases, with 16 bases between the two germline ends. From germline, CDR1 is MGHRA and CDR2 YSYEKL. PBMCs were isolated at a quantity of at least 6.5 million per sample. Together with a sample-barcoded 5' primer, a J-beta primer mix was included in a second PCR lasting about 6 to 11 cycles. All cDNA molecules were each tagged by a template-switch adaptor with 12 random nucleotides. The study obtained at least 2.5 million CDR3-containing paired-end reads from every sample. From the 5' RACE reads, TCRdb called clonotypes with MiXCR, one entry per CDR3 protein. The top ten clones hold 10% to 15% of a sample with some 900,000 distinct CDR3 sequences, roughly 43% of them seen once.

The source is a man aged 30 to 45 in good health. The sequenced sample was blood. The chain has TRBV4-1 and TRBJ1-6, with a weak D call TRBD1 (6 bases). The CDR3: CASSFRRGGDNSPLHF. Here the CDR3 DNA reads TGCGCCAGCAGCTTCAGGAGGGGGGGGGATAATTCACCCCTCCACTTT.